This T cell receptor beta chain was captured by sequencing in a study of post-analysis software for immune sequencing data. General study points: The five TRBV segments detected at higher frequency in patients than in controls included TRBV5-6, TRBV5-1 and TRBV20-1.

The TCR beta cDNA libraries carried unique molecular identifiers. In TCRdb, the PCR reads were re-called with MiXCR into one record per CDR3 protein. The sample lists fewer than 900,000 distinct CDR3 sequences, approximately 44% occurring once. CDR3 length equals 14 residues. The V and J ends lost 2 bases and 3 bases, in that order; junction bases with no gene match: 5. Germline loops: CDR1 DFQATT, CDR2 SNEGSKA (reference sequence). In its sample, this clonotype was seen a few times. What it binds is not known. Material for sequencing was blood. This chain uses TRBV20-1 with TRBJ2-7; 9 positions agree with TRBD2. The clonotype originates from a girl aged 5-17 years with multiple sclerosis. This chain's CDR3 is CSARRTSDYYEQYF. The CDR3 DNA sequence: TGCAGTGCTAGAAGGACTAGCGATTACTACGAGCAGTACTTC.